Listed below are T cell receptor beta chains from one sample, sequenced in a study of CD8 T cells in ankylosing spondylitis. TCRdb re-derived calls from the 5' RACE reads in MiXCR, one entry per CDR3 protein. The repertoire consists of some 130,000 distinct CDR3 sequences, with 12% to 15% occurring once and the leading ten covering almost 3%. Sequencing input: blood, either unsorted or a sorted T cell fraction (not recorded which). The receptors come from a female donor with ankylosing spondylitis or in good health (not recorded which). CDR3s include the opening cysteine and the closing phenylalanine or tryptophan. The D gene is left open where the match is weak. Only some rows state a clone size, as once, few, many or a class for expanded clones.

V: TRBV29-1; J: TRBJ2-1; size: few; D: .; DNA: TGCAGCGTTGAATTAGCGAGAAGCTCCTACAATGAGCAGTTCTTC; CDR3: CSVELARSSYNEQFF
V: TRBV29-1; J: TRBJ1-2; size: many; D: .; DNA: TGCAGCGTTGACTACCCCCGGGGCTACACCTTC; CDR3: CSVDYPRGYTF
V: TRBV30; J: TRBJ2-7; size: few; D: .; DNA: TGTGCCTGGAGCGCCAATCCTAAGGGCAGGACACTCTACGAGCAGTACTTC; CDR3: CAWSANPKGRTLYEQYF
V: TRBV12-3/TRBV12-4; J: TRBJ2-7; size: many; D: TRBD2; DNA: TGTGCCAGCAGGCTCTTTGATAGCGGGATCCTCTTTGAGCAGTACTTC; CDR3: CASRLFDSGILFEQYF
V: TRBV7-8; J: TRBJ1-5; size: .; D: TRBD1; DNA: TGTGCCAGCAGCTTAGCGGACAGGAGGGCTCAGCCCCAGCATTTT; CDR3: CASSLADRRAQPQHF
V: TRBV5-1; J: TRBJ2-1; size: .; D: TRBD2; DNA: TGCGCCAGCAGCTTGGGGGTGGGAGGGCCTTACAATGAGCAGTTCTTC; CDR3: CASSLGVGGPYNEQFF
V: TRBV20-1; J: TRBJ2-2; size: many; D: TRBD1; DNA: TGCAGTGCTAGAGGACAGGGGGCGAACACCGGGGAGCTGTTTTTT; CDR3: CSARGQGANTGELFF
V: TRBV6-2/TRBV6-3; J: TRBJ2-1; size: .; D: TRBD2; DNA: TGTGCCAGCACCACCTCTCTAGCGGGACCGTTCTTC; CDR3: CASTTSLAGPFF
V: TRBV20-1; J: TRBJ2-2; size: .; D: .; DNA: TGCAGTGCTAGGATAGGGGTTTCCGGGGAGCTGTTTTTT; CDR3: CSARIGVSGELFF
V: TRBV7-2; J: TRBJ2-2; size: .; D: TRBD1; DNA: TGTGCCAGCAGCTTCAGGGGGATAGGGCTGAACACCGGGGAGCTGTTTTTT; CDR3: CASSFRGIGLNTGELFF
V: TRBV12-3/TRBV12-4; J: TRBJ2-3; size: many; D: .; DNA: TGTGCCAGCAGTTGGGACCACAGCACAGATACGCAGTATTTT; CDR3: CASSWDHSTDTQYF
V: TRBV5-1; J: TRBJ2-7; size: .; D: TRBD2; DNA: TGCGCCAGCAGCCGCGCCGGGACTAGCGGGGGTGAGCAGTACTTC; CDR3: CASSRAGTSGGEQYF
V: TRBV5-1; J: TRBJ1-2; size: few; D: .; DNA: TGCGCCAGCAGAGTGGACAGACCTTATGGCTACACCTTC; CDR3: CASRVDRPYGYTF
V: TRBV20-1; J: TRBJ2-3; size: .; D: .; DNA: TGCAGTGCTAGAAGCCAGGCCACAGATACGCAGTATTTT; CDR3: CSARSQATDTQYF
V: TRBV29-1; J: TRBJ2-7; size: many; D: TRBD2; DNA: TGCAGCGCCCGACTAGCGGGAGGGACCTACGAGCAGTACTTC; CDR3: CSARLAGGTYEQYF
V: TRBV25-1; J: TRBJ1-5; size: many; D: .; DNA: TGTGCCAGCGGCATCGGGGCCCGATTATATAGCAATCAGCCCCAGCATTTT; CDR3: CASGIGARLYSNQPQHF
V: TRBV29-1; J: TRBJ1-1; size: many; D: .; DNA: TGCAGCGTTGACAGCCTGAACACTGAAGCTTTCTTT; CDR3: CSVDSLNTEAFF
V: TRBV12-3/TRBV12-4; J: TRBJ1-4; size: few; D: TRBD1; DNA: TGTGCCAGCAGTCGACAGGGATCAGCAACTAATGAAAAACTGTTTTTT; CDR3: CASSRQGSATNEKLFF
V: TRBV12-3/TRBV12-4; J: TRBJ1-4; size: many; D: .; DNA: TGTGCCAGCACCACGCCGGGGGAAAAACTGTTTTTT; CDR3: CASTTPGEKLFF
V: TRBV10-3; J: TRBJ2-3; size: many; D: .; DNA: TGTGCCATCATGGTTAGCGGAGAAGATACGCAGTATTTT; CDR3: CAIMVSGEDTQYF
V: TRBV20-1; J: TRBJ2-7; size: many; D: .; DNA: TGCAGTGCTAAAACTATGGGTAGGGTGGACGAGCAGTACTTC; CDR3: CSAKTMGRVDEQYF
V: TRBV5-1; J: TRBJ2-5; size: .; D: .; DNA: TGCGCCAGCAGCTTCCAGTCTCAAGAGACCCAGTACTTC; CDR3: CASSFQSQETQYF
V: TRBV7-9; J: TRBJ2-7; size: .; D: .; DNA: TGTGCCAGCAGCCACTACTCCTACGAGCAGTACTTC; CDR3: CASSHYSYEQYF
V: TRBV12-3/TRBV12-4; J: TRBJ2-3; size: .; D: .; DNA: TGTGCCAGCAGCCGCGGGGGCGGCACAGATACGCAGTATTTT; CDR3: CASSRGGGTDTQYF
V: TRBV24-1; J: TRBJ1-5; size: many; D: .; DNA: TGTGCCACCAGTCTGCCAGGGTGGAGGAACAATCAGCCCCAGCATTTT; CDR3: CATSLPGWRNNQPQHF
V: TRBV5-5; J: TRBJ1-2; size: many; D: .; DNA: TGTGCCAGCAGCCCCGTGGCGGATGCTAACTATGGCTACACCTTC; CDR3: CASSPVADANYGYTF
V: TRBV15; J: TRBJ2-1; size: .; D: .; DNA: TGTGCCACCAGCCCCAACTCCTACAATGAGCAGTTCTTC; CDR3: CATSPNSYNEQFF
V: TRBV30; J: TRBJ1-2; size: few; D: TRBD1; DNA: TGTGCCTGGAGTGTAGGCACAGGGGGATATGGCTACACCTTC; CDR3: CAWSVGTGGYGYTF
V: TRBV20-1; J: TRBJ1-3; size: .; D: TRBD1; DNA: TGCAGTGCTAGACCATACCTGGACAGGTACTCTGGAAACACCATATATTTT; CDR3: CSARPYLDRYSGNTIYF
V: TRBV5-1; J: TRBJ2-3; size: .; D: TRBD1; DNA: TGCGCCAGCAGACAGGGGGGTGGAGATACGCAGTATTTT; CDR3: CASRQGGGDTQYF
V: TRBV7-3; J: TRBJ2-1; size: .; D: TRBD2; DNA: TGTGCCAGCAGCTTAATTCGGCGGGGGGGGCACAATGAGCAGTTCTTC; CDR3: CASSLIRRGGHNEQFF
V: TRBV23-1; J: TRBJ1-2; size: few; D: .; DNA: TGCGCCAGCAGACCCCCTAACACAGGGTCCCTTAACTATGGCTACACCTTC; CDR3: CASRPPNTGSLNYGYTF
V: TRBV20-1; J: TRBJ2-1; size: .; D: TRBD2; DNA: TGCAGTATCCAGATAGCGGGACCGAGCAATGAGCAGTTCTTC; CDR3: CSIQIAGPSNEQFF
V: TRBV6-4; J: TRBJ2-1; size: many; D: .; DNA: TGTGCCAGCAGCCCCGCAGGGACCGGGAATGAGCAGTTCTTC; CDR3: CASSPAGTGNEQFF
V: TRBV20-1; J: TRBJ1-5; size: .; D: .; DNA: TGCAGTGCTAGAGCCGGACATCATAGCAATCAGCCCCAGCATTTT; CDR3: CSARAGHHSNQPQHF
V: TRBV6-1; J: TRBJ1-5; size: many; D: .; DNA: TGTGCCAGCAGTCAGGACACCCAGAGCAATCAGCCCCAGCATTTT; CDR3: CASSQDTQSNQPQHF
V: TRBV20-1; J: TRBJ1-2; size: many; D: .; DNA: TGCAGTGCTAGAGACATCCGGGACCTCTCATCCTTTGGCTACACCTTC; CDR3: CSARDIRDLSSFGYTF
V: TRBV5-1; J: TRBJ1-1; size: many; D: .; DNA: TGCGCCAGCAGCTTGGGTGCAGACACTGAAGCTTTCTTT; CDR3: CASSLGADTEAFF
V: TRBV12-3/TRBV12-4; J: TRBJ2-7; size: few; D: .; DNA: TGTGCCAGCAGCCGAGAGGTTGGTCCAACCTACGAGCAGTACTTC; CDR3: CASSREVGPTYEQYF
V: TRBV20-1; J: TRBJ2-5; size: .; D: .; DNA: TGCAGTGCTCCAAAGCTTGGACCAGGGGAGGAAGAGACCCAGTACTTC; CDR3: CSAPKLGPGEEETQYF
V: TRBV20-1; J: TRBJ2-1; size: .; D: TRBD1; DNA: TGCAGTGCACGACGGAGGACAGGGACCAGGGGCTACAATGAGCAGTTCTTC; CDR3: CSARRRTGTRGYNEQFF
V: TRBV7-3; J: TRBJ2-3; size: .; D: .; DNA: TGTGCCAGCAGCGCCTCCCTTAGCACAGATACGCAGTATTTT; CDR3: CASSASLSTDTQYF
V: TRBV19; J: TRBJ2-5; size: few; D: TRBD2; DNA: TGTGCCAGTAGTCCCACAGGGAAAGTGAGTAGCGGGGAAGAGACCCAGTACTTC; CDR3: CASSPTGKVSSGEETQYF
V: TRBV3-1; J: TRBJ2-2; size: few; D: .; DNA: TGTGCCAGCAGCCCCCCGGGACGGAACACCGGGGAGCTGTTTTTT; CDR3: CASSPPGRNTGELFF
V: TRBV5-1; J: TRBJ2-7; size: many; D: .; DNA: TGTGCCAGCAGCCTGGACAGCCCCTACGAGCAGTACTTC; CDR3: CASSLDSPYEQYF
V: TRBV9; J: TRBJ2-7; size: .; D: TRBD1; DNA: TGTGCCAGCAACGTCGACAGGGGCCAGCAGTACTTC; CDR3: CASNVDRGQQYF
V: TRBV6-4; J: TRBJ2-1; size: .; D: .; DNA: TGTGCCAGCAGTGAGGGGGCCACCTACAATGAGCAGTTCTTC; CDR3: CASSEGATYNEQFF